The 30 T cell receptor beta chains below were found in one sample sequenced in a study of OX40 agonist ivuxolimab in advanced cancers. Sequenced by immunoSEQ multiplex PCR; TCRdb stores in-frame clones only, minus some. The table lists about 120,000 clones, 75% to 90% of them singletons. The sequences come from CD4+ or CD8+ T cells sorted from blood, collected in a trial of the OX40 agonist ivuxolimab. All receptors derive from an adult with an advanced solid tumor such as melanoma, head and neck, liver or kidney cancer.

This clone was observed a single time. The J gene is TRBJ2-3, the V gene TRBV2; TRBD1 agrees at 9 bases. Germline CDR1 is SNHLY and CDR2 is FYNNEI. V was pared by 6 bases and J by 0 bases, with 4 bases of the junction left unmatched. The CDR3 runs 15 residues. CDR3 coding DNA: TGTGCCAGCAGAGGCGGGACAGGGAGCACAGATACGCAGTATTTT. It codes for CASRGGTGSTDTQYF.

The chain couples TRBV9 to TRBJ2-3; D gene uncertain. Trimming took off 0 bases at V and 1 base at J, with 9 bases between the two ends. The CDR3 is made up of 15 amino acids. CDR1 is SGDLS, CDR2 YYNGEE, per germline. The CDR3 loop is CASSVALYGTDTQYF. The CDR3 DNA reads TGTGCCAGCAGCGTAGCTCTATACGGCACAGATACGCAGTATTTT.

This chain links TRBV5-4 with TRBJ1-2, with TRBD1 identical over 7 bases. Germline V gene lookup returns CDR1 SGHNT and CDR2 YYREEE (reference sequence). The V and J ends lost 3 bases and 0 bases, in that order; junction bases with no gene match: 11. The CDR3 is 17 residues long. DNA for the CDR3: TGTGCCAGCAGCTGGAGCGGGGGACAGTGGGCTAACTATGGCTACACCTTC. This codes for CASSWSGGQWANYGYTF.

The V and J genes are TRBV6-1 and TRBJ1-2; 8 nucleotides align to TRBD1. The CDR3 contains 15 residues. V shed 1 base and J 4 bases; nucleotides not matched to a gene: 5. Germline V gene sequence: CDR1 MNHNS, CDR2 SASEGT. The CDR3 loop is CASSEVQGAGYGYTF. Here the CDR3 DNA reads TGTGCCAGCAGTGAAGTGCAGGGGGCGGGCTATGGCTACACCTTC.

The chain links TRBV5-5 to TRBJ2-6; D possibly corresponds to TRBD1 (7 bases). The CDR3 runs 17 residues. CDR1 SGHKS and CDR2 YYEKEE come from the germline V gene (reference sequence). Trimming pared 3 bases from V and 1 base from J, leaving 14 bases between. The DNA for the CDR3 is TGTGCCAGCAGCTCGGCGACAGGGAGGTCTGGGGCCAACGTCCTGACTTTC. Encoded protein: CASSSATGRSGANVLTF.

The chain is built from TRBV7-9 and TRBJ2-3, with 10 bases that match TRBD2. The CDR3 has 17 residues. Trimming cost V 0 bases and J 1 base; bases outside gene matches: 4. The germline gives CDR1 SEHNR, CDR2 FQNEAQ (reference sequence). This chain's CDR3 is CASSLALGTSGTDTQYF. DNA for the CDR3: TGTGCCAGCAGCTTAGCGCTCGGGACTAGCGGCACAGATACGCAGTATTTT.

V gene TRBV29-1 combines with J gene TRBJ1-3; no definite D call. The CDR3 extends over 14 amino acids. V lost 4 bases and J 0 bases, leaving 10 bases between the germline ends. Germline CDR1 SQVTM, CDR2 ANQGSEA. CDR3 nucleotide sequence: TGCAGCGTTGGCCTACTGAACTCTGGAAACACCATATATTTT. The encoded protein is CSVGLLNSGNTIYF. Complete variable domain (other parts from reference TRBV29-1 and TRBJ1-3): SAVISQKPSRDICQRGTSLTIQCQVDSQVTMMFWYRQQPGQSLTLIATANQGSEATYESGFVIDKFPISRPNLTFSTLTVSNMSPEDSSIYLCSVGLLNSGNTIYFGEGSWLTVV.

The gene calls are TRBV5-1 and TRBJ2-6; D gene ambiguous. Germline CDR1 SGHRS, CDR2 YFSETQ. Deletions cut 5 bases from V and 0 bases from J, with 6 bases between. CDR3 length: 14 residues. CDR3 region: CASRSISGANVLTF. For the CDR3, the DNA is TGCGCCAGCAGATCGATCTCTGGGGCCAACGTCCTGACTTTC.

V gene TRBV29-1 combines with J gene TRBJ1-4; no clear D gene. Germline V gene data show CDR1 as SQVTM and CDR2 as ANQGSEA. Trimming cost V 0 bases and J 5 bases, with 16 bases left between them. The CDR3 consists of 16 residues. CDR3 in amino acids: CSVEDRSTKRNEKLFF. CDR3 in DNA: TGCAGCGTTGAAGATCGGTCGACAAAAAGAAATGAAAAACTGTTTTTT.

V is TRBV6-5 and J is TRBJ1-1; TRBD1 might be the D (6 bases). Germline CDR1 is MNHEY and CDR2 is SVGAGI. This CDR3 is 15 amino acids long. Trimming removed 6 bases at V and 2 bases at J, with 16 bases between. Here the CDR3 reads CASSPGGGLNTEAFF. CDR3 bases: TGTGCCAGCAGCCCTGGTGGGGGCCTAAACACTGAAGCTTTCTTT.

The chain recombines TRBV28 with TRBJ2-6; D remains ambiguous. The CDR3 totals 12 residues. Trimming left V 6 bases short and J 4 bases short, with 4 bases between. Per germline, CDR1 MDHEN and CDR2 SYDVKM. CDR3 protein: CASRSGANVLTF. DNA of the CDR3: TGTGCCAGCAGATCGGGGGCCAACGTCCTGACTTTC.

This sequence joins TRBV18 and TRBJ2-2; unclear D gene. CDR3 length equals 14 residues. CDR1 is KGHSH, CDR2 LQKENI, per germline. V shed 3 bases and J shed 2 bases, with 7 bases lying between them. The CDR3 protein is CASSPLVNTGELFF. The CDR3 DNA follows: TGTGCCAGCTCACCTCTGGTAAACACCGGGGAGCTGTTTTTT.

The V gene is TRBV19, the J gene TRBJ2-5; D might be TRBD1 (5 bases). The CDR3 loop spans 14 amino acids. Trimming took 4 bases from V and 5 from J, leaving 14 bases between them. Germline V CDR1 and CDR2: LNHDA, SQIVND (reference sequence). CDR3 bases: TGTGCCAGTAGTAAGGGGCAGGGAAGGGAGACCCAGTACTTC. Its protein is CASSKGQGRETQYF.

This chain connects TRBV19 to TRBJ2-7; 7 bases line up with TRBD1. Unmatched junction bases numbered 7, after V lost 5 bases and J lost 0 bases. Germline V gene lookup returns CDR1 LNHDA and CDR2 SQIVND (reference sequence). The CDR3 sequence is 15 residues long. The CDR3 nucleotides are TGTGCCAGTAGTCCGGAGGACAGGTCCTCCTACGAGCAGTACTTC. It yields the protein CASSPEDRSSYEQYF.

The chain couples TRBV18 to TRBJ1-3; TRBD1 matches 9 bases. The J segment lost 2 bases and the V segment lost 8 bases, leaving 10 bases of the junction unmatched. Germline V gene sequence: CDR1 KGHSH, CDR2 LQKENI. This CDR3 contains 16 residues. CDR3 coding DNA: TGTGCCAGCGCGGGACAGGGTGGATCCCCTGGAAACACCATATATTTT. This translates into CASAGQGGSPGNTIYF. The entire variable domain, with the rest obtained from reference TRBV18 and TRBJ1-3, is as follows: NAGVMQNPRHLVRRRGQEARLRCSPMKGHSHVYWYRQLPEEGLKFMVYLQKENIIDESGMPKERFSAEFPKEGPSILRIQQVVRGDSAAYFCASAGQGGSPGNTIYFGEGSWLTVV.

The gene calls are TRBV28 and TRBJ1-2; D gene unclear. There are 12 residues in the CDR3. The germline V gene encodes CDR1 MDHEN and CDR2 SYDVKM. Trimming left V 1 base short and J 5 bases short, with 5 bases between. The CDR3 DNA follows: TGTGCCAGCAGTTTATCAGAGTATGGCTACACCTTC. Its translation: CASSLSEYGYTF.

This rearrangement joins TRBV28 to TRBJ1-6; tentative D call: TRBD1 (6 bases). This CDR3 spans 12 amino acids. The V and J ends lost 5 bases and 13 bases respectively, with 12 bases between them. The germline V gene has CDR1 MDHEN and CDR2 SYDVKM. The CDR3 region is CASSTTGIPLHF. For the CDR3, the DNA is TGTGCCAGCAGTACCACAGGGATCCCCCTCCACTTT.

This rearrangement joins TRBV30 to TRBJ2-1, with no clear D. The CDR3 runs 14 residues. Between the trimmed V and J ends, which lost 4 bases and 1 base, there was a span of 11 bases. In germline, CDR1 is GTSNPN, CDR2 SVGIG (reference sequence). Written as DNA, the CDR3 is TGTGCCTGGACCGCTAAAGGGTCCTACAATGAGCAGTTCTTC. As protein: CAWTAKGSYNEQFF.

The table lists this clone with a count of one. V gene TRBV7-2 combines with J gene TRBJ1-3; 8 nucleotides match TRBD1. J lost 0 bases, V lost 5 bases, and 6 bases had no gene match. This CDR3 has 16 amino acids. Germline loops: CDR1 SGHTA, CDR2 FQGNSA. The CDR3 is CASSPQGAFSGNTIYF. The CDR3 nucleotides read TGTGCCAGCAGCCCGCAGGGGGCTTTCTCTGGAAACACCATATATTTT.

This clone was detected once. The chain employs TRBV2 and TRBJ2-5; D remains unclear. The length of the CDR3 is 16 residues. The germline V gene has CDR1 SNHLY and CDR2 FYNNEI. Trimming cost V 2 bases and J 1 base, with 14 bases left between them. The CDR3 protein is CASSERLQYSQETQYF. The CDR3, as DNA: TGTGCCAGCAGTGAACGGCTGCAGTACTCCCAAGAGACCCAGTACTTC.

This clone was seen only a few times. V is TRBV7-2 and J is TRBJ1-6, with D possibly matching TRBD1 (6 bases). The length of the CDR3 is 15 residues. V lost 4 bases, J lost 3 bases, and 10 bases lay in between. Looked up from germline, CDR1 is SGHTA and CDR2 is FQGNSA. The CDR3 reads CASSYGQNYNSPLHF. The DNA of the CDR3 is TGTGCCAGCAGCTACGGACAGAACTATAATTCACCCCTCCACTTT.

The CDR3 spells CASSWGNQPQHF. The CDR3 nucleotides are TGTGCCAGCAGTTGGGGGAATCAGCCCCAGCATTTT. The chain employs TRBV28 and TRBJ1-5; possibly TRBD1 for D (5 bases). This CDR3 has 12 amino acids. CDR1 and CDR2 from the germline V gene are MDHEN and SYDVKM. V lost 4 bases, J lost 4 bases, and 5 bases lay in between. The complete variable domain, with remaining parts taken from reference TRBV28 and TRBJ1-5, reads DVKVTQSSRYLVKRTGEKVFLECVQDMDHENMFWYRQDPGLGLRLIYFSYDVKMKEKGDIPEGYSVSREKKERFSLILESASTNQTSMYLCASSWGNQPQHFGDGTRLSIL.

The chain couples TRBV9 to TRBJ2-7; weak D call: TRBD1 (6 bases). The CDR3 length is 13 residues. V lost 1 base and J 5 bases, leaving 10 bases between the germline ends. CDR1 and CDR2 (germline): SGDLS, YYNGEE. The CDR3 nucleotides are TGTGCCAGCAGCGTATTCCCAGGGGACGAGCAGTACTTC. Translation: CASSVFPGDEQYF. The full variable domain, rest sourced from reference TRBV9 and TRBJ2-7, is DSGVTQTPKHLITATGQRVTLRCSPRSGDLSVYWYQQSLDQGLQFLIQYYNGEERAKGNILERFSAQQFPDLHSELNLSSLELGDSALYFCASSVFPGDEQYFGPGTRLTVT.

This clone was counted only a few times. The chain uses TRBV4-1 and TRBJ1-5; TRBD1 is a possible D gene (6 bases). The CDR3 length is 15 residues. Trimming left V 3 bases short and J 4 bases short, with 13 bases between. The germline CDR1 and CDR2 sequences are MGHRA and YSYEKL. CDR3 nucleotide sequence: TGCGCCAGCAGCCATGCCGGGACAATTAATCAGCCCCAGCATTTT. Encoded protein: CASSHAGTINQPQHF.

The chain combines TRBV6-1 with TRBJ1-1; 7 bases are shared with TRBD1. The germline V gene encodes CDR1 MNHNS and CDR2 SASEGT. CDR3 length equals 13 residues. J lost 4 bases, V lost 6 bases, and 5 bases had no gene match. The CDR3: CASRTTGITEAFF. CDR3 nucleotides: TGTGCCAGCAGGACGACAGGGATCACTGAAGCTTTCTTT.

V is TRBV18 and J is TRBJ2-5; D is unclear. The germline gives CDR1 KGHSH, CDR2 LQKENI. CDR3 length: 13 amino acids. V lost 4 bases, J lost 0 bases, and 6 bases lay in between. CDR3 loop: CASSQVDQETQYF. CDR3 bases: TGTGCCAGCTCACAGGTAGACCAAGAGACCCAGTACTTC.

This rearrangement joins TRBV27 to TRBJ1-4; D may be TRBD1 (6 bases). The CDR3 is made up of 15 amino acids. Germline values: CDR1 MNHEY, CDR2 SMNVEV (reference sequence). Between the trimmed V and J ends, which lost 5 bases and 8 bases, there was a span of 18 bases. CDR3 loop: CASSPADRLNEKLFF. DNA of the CDR3: TGTGCCAGCAGTCCCGCCGACAGGCTTAACGAAAAACTGTTTTTT.

This clone was seen only once. The J gene is TRBJ2-3, the V gene TRBV30, with 11 nucleotides matching TRBD2. The J segment lost 5 bases and the V segment lost 2 bases, leaving 12 bases of the junction unmatched. The CDR3 is 17 amino acids. CDR1 GTSNPN and CDR2 SVGIG come from the germline V gene (reference sequence). The CDR3 bases are TGTGCCTGGAGTCCCCTGGGGCTAGCGGGGGGAGAAGATACGCAGTATTTT. Protein product: CAWSPLGLAGGEDTQYF.

This chain connects TRBV27 to TRBJ1-5; a weak D match, TRBD1 (5 bases). The ends were cut back, 6 bases at V and 1 base at J, with 10 bases in the middle. Germline V lookup: CDR1 MNHEY, CDR2 SMNVEV (reference sequence). This CDR3 comprises 14 residues. CDR3 nucleotides: TGTGCCAGCAGGAAAGGGGCCAGCAATCAGCCCCAGCATTTT. Translation gives CASRKGASNQPQHF.

The V call is TRBV7-9, the J call TRBJ2-3; D perhaps matches TRBD1 (5 bases). Trimming shortened V by 5 bases and J by 5 bases, and 11 bases separated the two germline ends. The germline V gene has CDR1 SEHNR and CDR2 FQNEAQ (reference sequence). The length of the CDR3 is 13 residues. CDR3 loop: CASSKTAIDTQYF. CDR3 nucleotide sequence: TGTGCCAGCAGCAAGACAGCGATAGATACGCAGTATTTT.